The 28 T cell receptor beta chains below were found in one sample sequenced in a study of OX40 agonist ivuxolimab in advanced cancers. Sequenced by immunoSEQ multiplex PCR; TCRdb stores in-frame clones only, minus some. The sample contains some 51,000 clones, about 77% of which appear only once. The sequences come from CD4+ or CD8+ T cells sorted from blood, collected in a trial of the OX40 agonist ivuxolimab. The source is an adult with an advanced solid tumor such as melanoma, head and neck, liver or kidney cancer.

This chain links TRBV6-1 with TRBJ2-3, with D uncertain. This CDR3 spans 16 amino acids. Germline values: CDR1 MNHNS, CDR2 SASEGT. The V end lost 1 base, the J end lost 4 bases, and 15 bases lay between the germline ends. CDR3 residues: CASSEGTSRNADTQYF. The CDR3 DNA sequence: TGTGCCAGCAGTGAAGGTACCTCTAGGAATGCAGATACGCAGTATTTT.

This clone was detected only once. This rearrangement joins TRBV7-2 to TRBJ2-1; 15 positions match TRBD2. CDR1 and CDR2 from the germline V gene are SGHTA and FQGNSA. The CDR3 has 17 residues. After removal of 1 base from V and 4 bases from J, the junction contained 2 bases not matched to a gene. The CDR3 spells CASSLGTSGRGYNEQFF. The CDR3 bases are TGTGCCAGCAGCTTAGGGACTAGCGGGAGGGGTTACAATGAGCAGTTCTTC.

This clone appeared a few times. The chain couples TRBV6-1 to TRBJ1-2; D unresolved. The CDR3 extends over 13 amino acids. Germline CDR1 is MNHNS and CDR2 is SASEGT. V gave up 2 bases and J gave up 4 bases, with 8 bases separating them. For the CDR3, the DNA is TGTGCCAGCAGTGAAAATCTCGGCTATGGCTACACCTTC. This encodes CASSENLGYGYTF.

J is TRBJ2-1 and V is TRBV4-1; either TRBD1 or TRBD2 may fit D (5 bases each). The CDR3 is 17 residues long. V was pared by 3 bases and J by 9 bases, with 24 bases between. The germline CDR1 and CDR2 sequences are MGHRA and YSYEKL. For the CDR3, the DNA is TGCGCCAGCAGCCAGCCTACCGGGACCCAGGGCAGGAGTGAGCAGTTCTTC. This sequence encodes CASSQPTGTQGRSEQFF.

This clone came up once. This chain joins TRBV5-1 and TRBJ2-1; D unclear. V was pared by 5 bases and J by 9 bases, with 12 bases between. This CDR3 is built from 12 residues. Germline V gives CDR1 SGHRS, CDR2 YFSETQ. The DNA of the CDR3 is TGCGCCAGCAGTCCCACGCTCGGTGAGCAGTTCTTC. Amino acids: CASSPTLGEQFF.

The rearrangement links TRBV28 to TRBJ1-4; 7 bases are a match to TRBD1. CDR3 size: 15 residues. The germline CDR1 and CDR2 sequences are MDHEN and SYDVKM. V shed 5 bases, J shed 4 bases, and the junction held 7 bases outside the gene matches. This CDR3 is CASSRGDRDNEKLFF. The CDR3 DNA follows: TGTGCCAGCAGTCGAGGGGACAGAGATAATGAAAAACTGTTTTTT.

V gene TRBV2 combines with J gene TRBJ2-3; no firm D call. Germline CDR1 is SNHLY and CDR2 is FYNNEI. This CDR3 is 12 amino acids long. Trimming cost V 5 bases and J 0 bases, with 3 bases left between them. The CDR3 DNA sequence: TGTGCCAGCAGTTACAGCACAGATACGCAGTATTTT. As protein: CASSYSTDTQYF.

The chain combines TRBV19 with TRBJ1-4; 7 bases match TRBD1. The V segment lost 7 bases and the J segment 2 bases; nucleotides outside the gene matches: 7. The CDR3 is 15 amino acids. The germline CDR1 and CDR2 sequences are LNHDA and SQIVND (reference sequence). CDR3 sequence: CASTQGVSTNEKLFF. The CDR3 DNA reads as TGTGCCAGTACCCAGGGGGTGTCTACTAATGAAAAACTGTTTTTT.

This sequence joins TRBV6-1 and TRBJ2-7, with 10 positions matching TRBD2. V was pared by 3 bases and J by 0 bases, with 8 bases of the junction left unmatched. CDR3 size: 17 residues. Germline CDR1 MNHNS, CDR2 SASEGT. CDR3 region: CASSETLAGTTSYEQYF. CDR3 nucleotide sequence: TGTGCCAGCAGTGAGACACTAGCGGGGACGACCTCCTACGAGCAGTACTTC.

The DNA for the CDR3 is TGCAGACCTTTCGGGGAGTCTGGCTACACCTTC. Its translation is CRPFGESGYTF. J is TRBJ1-2 and V is TRBV20-1; D uncertain. The CDR3 extends over 11 amino acids. From germline, CDR1 is DFQATT and CDR2 SNEGSKA (reference sequence).

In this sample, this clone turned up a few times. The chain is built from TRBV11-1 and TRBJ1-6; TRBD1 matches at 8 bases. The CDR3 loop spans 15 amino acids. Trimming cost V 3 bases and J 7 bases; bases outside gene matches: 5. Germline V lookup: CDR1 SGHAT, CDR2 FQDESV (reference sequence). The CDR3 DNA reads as TGTGCCAGCAGCTTCCTGGGACAGGTGAATTCACCCCTCCACTTT. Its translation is CASSFLGQVNSPLHF.

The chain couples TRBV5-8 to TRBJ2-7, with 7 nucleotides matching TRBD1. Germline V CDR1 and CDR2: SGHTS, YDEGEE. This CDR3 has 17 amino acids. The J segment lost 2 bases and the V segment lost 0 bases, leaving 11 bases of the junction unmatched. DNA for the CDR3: TGTGCCAGCAGCTTGGCCTCACTTTCAGGGGGAACCTACGAGCAGTACTTC. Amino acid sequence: CASSLASLSGGTYEQYF. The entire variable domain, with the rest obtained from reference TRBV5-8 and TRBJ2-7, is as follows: EAGVTQSPTHLIKTRGQQATLRCSPISGHTSVYWYQQALGLGLQFLLWYDEGEERNRGNFPPRFSGRQFPNYSSELNVNALELEDSALYLCASSLASLSGGTYEQYFGPGTRLTVT.

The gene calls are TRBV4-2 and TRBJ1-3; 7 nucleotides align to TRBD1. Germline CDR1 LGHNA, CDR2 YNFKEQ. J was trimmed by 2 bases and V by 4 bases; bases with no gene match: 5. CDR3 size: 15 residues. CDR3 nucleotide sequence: TGTGCCAGCAGCCGTGAACAGGGGCCTGGAAACACCATATATTTT. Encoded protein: CASSREQGPGNTIYF.

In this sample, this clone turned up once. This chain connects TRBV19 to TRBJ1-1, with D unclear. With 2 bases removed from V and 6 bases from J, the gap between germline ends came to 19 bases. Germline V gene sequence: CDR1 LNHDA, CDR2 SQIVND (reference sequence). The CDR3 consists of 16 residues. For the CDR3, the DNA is TGTGCCAGTAGTATATGGAGGAACAGCTATAACGCTGAAGCTTTCTTT. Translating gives CASSIWRNSYNAEAFF. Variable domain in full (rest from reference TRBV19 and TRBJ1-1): DGGITQSPKYLFRKEGQNVTLSCEQNLNHDAMYWYRQDPGQGLRLIYYSQIVNDFQKGDIAEGYSVSREKKESFPLTVTSAQKNPTAFYLCASSIWRNSYNAEAFFGQGTRLTVV.

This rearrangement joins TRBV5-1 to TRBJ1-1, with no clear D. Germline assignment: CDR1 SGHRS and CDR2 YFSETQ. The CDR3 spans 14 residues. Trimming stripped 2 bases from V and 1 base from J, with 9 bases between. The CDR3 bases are TGCGCCAGCAGCTTACTACACTCGAACACTGAAGCTTTCTTT. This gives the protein CASSLLHSNTEAFF.

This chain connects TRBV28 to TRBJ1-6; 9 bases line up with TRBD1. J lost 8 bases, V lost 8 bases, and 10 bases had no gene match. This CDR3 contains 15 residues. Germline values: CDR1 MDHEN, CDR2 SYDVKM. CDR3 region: CASRGTGRPYSPLHF. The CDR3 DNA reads TGTGCCAGCCGAGGGACAGGGAGACCTTATTCACCCCTCCACTTT.

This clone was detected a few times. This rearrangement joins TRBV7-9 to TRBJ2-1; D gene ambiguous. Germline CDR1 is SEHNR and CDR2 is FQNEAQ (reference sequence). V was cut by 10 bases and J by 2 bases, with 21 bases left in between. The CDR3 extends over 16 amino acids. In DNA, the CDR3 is TGTGCCACCCCCCCACACCAAAGTGAGCCCTACAATGAGCAGTTCTTC. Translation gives CATPPHQSEPYNEQFF.

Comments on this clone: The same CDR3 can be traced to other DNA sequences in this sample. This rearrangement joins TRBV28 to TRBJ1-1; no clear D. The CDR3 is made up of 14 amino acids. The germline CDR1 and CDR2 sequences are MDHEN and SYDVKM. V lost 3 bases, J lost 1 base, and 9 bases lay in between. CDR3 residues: CASSFGRRNTEAFF. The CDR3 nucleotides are TGTGCCAGCAGTTTTGGCAGAAGGAACACTGAAGCTTTCTTT.

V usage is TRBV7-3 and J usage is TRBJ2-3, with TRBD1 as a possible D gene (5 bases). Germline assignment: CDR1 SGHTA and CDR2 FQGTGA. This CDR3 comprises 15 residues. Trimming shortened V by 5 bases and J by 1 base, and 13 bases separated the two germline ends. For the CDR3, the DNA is TGTGCCAGCAGCCGGCAGGGTCGAGGCACAGATACGCAGTATTTT. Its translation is CASSRQGRGTDTQYF. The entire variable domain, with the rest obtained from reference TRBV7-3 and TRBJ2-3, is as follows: GAGVSQTPSNKVTEKGKYVELRCDPISGHTALYWYRQSLGQGPEFLIYFQGTGAADDSGLPNDRFFAVRPEGSVSTLKIQRTERGDSAVYLCASSRQGRGTDTQYFGPGTRLTVL.

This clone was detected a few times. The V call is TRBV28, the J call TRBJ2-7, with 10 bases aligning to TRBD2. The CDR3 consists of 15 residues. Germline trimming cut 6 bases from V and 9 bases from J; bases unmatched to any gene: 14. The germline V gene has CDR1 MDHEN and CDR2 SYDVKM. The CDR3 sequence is CASSRRTSGSIRQYF. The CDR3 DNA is TGTGCCAGCAGCCGTAGGACTAGCGGTTCCATCCGGCAGTACTTC.

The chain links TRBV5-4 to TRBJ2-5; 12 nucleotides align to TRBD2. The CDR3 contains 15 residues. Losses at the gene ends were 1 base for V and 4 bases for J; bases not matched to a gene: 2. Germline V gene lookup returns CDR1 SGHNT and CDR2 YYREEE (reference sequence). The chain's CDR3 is CASSLLAGGGETQYF. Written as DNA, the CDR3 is TGTGCCAGCAGCTTGCTAGCGGGAGGGGGAGAGACCCAGTACTTC.

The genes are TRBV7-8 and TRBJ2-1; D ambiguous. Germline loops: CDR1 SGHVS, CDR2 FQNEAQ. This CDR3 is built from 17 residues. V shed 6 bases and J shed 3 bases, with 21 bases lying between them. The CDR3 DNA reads TGTGCCAGCAGTCCAAATAGGCTAACAAAACTCTACAATGAGCAGTTCTTC. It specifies CASSPNRLTKLYNEQFF.

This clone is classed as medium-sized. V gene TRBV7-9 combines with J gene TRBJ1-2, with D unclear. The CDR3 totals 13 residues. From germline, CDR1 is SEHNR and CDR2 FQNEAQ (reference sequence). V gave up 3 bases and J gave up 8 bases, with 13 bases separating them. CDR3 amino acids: CASSLLLLEGYTF. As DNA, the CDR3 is TGTGCCAGCAGCTTGCTCTTGCTTGAAGGCTACACCTTC. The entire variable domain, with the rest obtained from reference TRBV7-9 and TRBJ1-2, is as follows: DTGVSQNPRHKITKRGQNVTFRCDPISEHNRLYWYRQTLGQGPEFLTYFQNEAQLEKSRLLSDRFSAERPKGSFSTLEIQRTEQGDSAMYLCASSLLLLEGYTFGSGTRLTVV.

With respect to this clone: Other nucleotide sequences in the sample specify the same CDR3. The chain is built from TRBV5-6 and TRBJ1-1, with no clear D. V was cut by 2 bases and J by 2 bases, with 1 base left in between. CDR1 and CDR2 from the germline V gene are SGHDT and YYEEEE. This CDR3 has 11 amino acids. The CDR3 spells CASSLNTEAFF. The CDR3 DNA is TGTGCCAGCAGCTTAAACACTGAAGCTTTCTTT.

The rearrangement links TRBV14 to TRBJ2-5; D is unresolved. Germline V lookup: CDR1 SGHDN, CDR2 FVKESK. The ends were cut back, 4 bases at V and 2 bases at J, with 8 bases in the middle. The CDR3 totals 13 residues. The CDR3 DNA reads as TGTGCCAGCAGCCGCAGGCCGCAAGAGACCCAGTACTTC. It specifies CASSRRPQETQYF. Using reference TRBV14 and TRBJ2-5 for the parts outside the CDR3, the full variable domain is EAGVTQFPSHSVIEKGQTVTLRCDPISGHDNLYWYRRVMGKEIKFLLHFVKESKQDESGMPNNRFLAERTGGTYSTLKVQPAELEDSGVYFCASSRRPQETQYFGPGTRLLVL.

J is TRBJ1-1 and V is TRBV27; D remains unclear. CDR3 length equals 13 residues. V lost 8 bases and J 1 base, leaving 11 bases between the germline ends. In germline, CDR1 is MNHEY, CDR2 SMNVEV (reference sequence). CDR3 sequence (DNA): TGTGCCAGCTGGGCGGTGGGGAACACTGAAGCTTTCTTT. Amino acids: CASWAVGNTEAFF.

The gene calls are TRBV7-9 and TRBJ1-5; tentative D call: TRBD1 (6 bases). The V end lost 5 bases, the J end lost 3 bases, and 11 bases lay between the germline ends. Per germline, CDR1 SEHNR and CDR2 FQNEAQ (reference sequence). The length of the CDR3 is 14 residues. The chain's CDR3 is CASSEDSINQPQHF. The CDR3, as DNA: TGTGCCAGCAGCGAGGACAGTATCAATCAGCCCCAGCATTTT. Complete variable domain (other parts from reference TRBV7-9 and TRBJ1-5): DTGVSQNPRHKITKRGQNVTFRCDPISEHNRLYWYRQTLGQGPEFLTYFQNEAQLEKSRLLSDRFSAERPKGSFSTLEIQRTEQGDSAMYLCASSEDSINQPQHFGDGTRLSIL.

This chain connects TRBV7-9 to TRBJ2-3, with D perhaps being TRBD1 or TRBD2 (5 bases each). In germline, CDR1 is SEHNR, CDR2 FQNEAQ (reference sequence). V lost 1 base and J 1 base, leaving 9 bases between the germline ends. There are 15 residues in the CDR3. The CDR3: CASSLGGTGTDTQYF. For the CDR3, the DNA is TGTGCCAGCAGCTTAGGTGGGACGGGCACAGATACGCAGTATTTT.